The 3 T cell receptor beta chains presented below share a single source sample, sequenced in a study of beta chain features in type 1 diabetes. Of the isolated RNA, all was reverse transcribed, and so the sequenced material was expressed TCRB transcripts. Using immunoSEQ multiplex PCR, the repertoire was profiled, and TCRdb retains in-frame clones only, with some absent. Of about 150,000 clones detected, 10% appear once; the ten largest clones hold 1% to 1.5%. Sample: naive CD4+ T cells from blood. The source is a man in his late teens or twenties in good health.

J is TRBJ2-7 and V is TRBV5-1, with 8 bases identical to TRBD2. Germline lookup yields CDR1 SGHRS and CDR2 YFSETQ. The CDR3 extends over 16 amino acids. J was trimmed by 2 bases and V by 2 bases; bases with no gene match: 9. The CDR3 DNA sequence: TGCGCCAGCAGCTTCACCGAAGCGGGGGCGCCCTACGAGCAGTACTTC. Translation: CASSFTEAGAPYEQYF. The entire variable domain, with the rest obtained from reference TRBV5-1 and TRBJ2-7, is as follows: KAGVTQTPRYLIKTRGQQVTLSCSPISGHRSVSWYQQTPGQGLQFLFEYFSETQRNKGNFPGRFSGRQFSNSRSEMNVSTLELGDSALYLCASSFTEAGAPYEQYFGPGTRLTVT.

The V and J genes are TRBV10-3 and TRBJ1-1, with D tentatively TRBD1 (5 bases). The V gene lost 9 bases and the J gene lost 0 bases, with 11 bases spanning the gap. CDR3 length: 13 amino acids. CDR1 and CDR2 from the germline V gene are ENHRY and SYGVKD. The CDR3 sequence is CAIKQVMNTEAFF. The CDR3 DNA reads as TGTGCCATTAAACAGGTCATGAACACTGAAGCTTTCTTT.

This clone was found a few times. The chain carries TRBV7-2 and TRBJ2-3, with 12 positions matching TRBD2. Germline values: CDR1 SGHTA, CDR2 FQGNSA. V shed 1 base, J shed 8 bases, and the junction held 13 bases outside the gene matches. This CDR3 contains 18 residues. CDR3 residues: CASSLVPRASGGASTQYF. The CDR3 region has the DNA TGTGCCAGCAGCTTAGTTCCGCGTGCTAGCGGGGGGGCCTCTACGCAGTATTTT.